This passage covers 28 T cell receptor beta chains from one sample sequenced in a study of T cells in Graves' hyperthyroidism and ophthalmopathy. Authors of the study amplified TCR beta CDR3 regions from RNA transcripts. The primer set for the first-round RT-PCR of the TCR CDR3 was HTBI. TCRdb redid the calling of the multiplex PCR reads with MiXCR, one entry per CDR3 protein. The table lists about 210,000 distinct CDR3 sequences, roughly 18% of them singletons, with roughly 50% in the top ten. Sequenced material: blood. The source is a man aged 50 or older with Graves' hyperthyroidism.

The rearrangement uses TRBV5-6 and TRBJ2-5, with 9 nucleotides matching TRBD2. With V trimmed by 0 bases and J by 5 bases, 2 bases remained unmatched. The germline V gene encodes CDR1 SGHDT and CDR2 YYEEEE. CDR3 length: 14 amino acids. CDR3: CASSLAREGETQYF. The CDR3 DNA reads TGTGCCAGCAGCTTGGCGCGGGAGGGGGAGACCCAGTACTTC.

The V gene is TRBV20-1, the J gene TRBJ1-5; D possibly corresponds to TRBD1 (6 bases). Per germline, CDR1 DFQATT and CDR2 SNEGSKA (reference sequence). There are 17 residues in the CDR3. V lost 3 bases and J lost 2, with 20 bases in between. The CDR3 DNA reads TGCAGTGCTAGCACTTTTGGGGGGCAGTTAGGCAATCAGCCCCAGCATTTT. It translates to CSASTFGGQLGNQPQHF.

The chain employs TRBV15 and TRBJ2-2; D is undetermined. CDR1 LNHNV and CDR2 YYDKDF come from the germline V gene (reference sequence). The CDR3 spans 12 residues. V gave up 5 bases and J gave up 6 bases, with 7 bases separating them. The CDR3 loop reads CATSLKPGELFF. The CDR3 DNA is TGTGCCACCAGCTTGAAGCCCGGGGAGCTGTTTTTT.

The table lists this clonotype with a few counts. Given a much more abundant clone one base away, this may be a read error. The J gene is TRBJ2-5, the V gene TRBV2; maybe TRBD1 (6 bases). Per germline, CDR1 SNHLY and CDR2 FYNNEI. The CDR3 is 14 residues long. For the CDR3, the DNA is TGTGCCAGCGGGAAGGTTTGGGGGCTGGAGACCCAGTGCTTC. Translating gives CASGKVWGLETQCF.

This sequence joins TRBV27 and TRBJ2-7; 13 nucleotides line up with TRBD2. CDR3 length equals 14 residues. The germline CDR1 and CDR2 sequences are MNHEY and SMNVEV (reference sequence). With 7 bases clipped from V and 5 bases from J, the junction kept 5 bases outside the gene matches. The CDR3 region has the DNA TGTGCCAGCACCAGGACTAGCGGGAGAAACGAGCAGTACTTC. Encoded protein: CASTRTSGRNEQYF.

This clonotype was counted at least ten times. The chain combines TRBV5-1 with TRBJ2-7, with 9 positions matching TRBD1. CDR3 length: 14 amino acids. J lost 5 bases, V lost 4 bases, and 7 bases had no gene match. Germline V gene lookup returns CDR1 SGHRS and CDR2 YFSETQ. The CDR3 sequence: CASSKQGAVDEQYF. The CDR3 region has the DNA TGCGCCAGCAGCAAACAGGGGGCGGTTGACGAGCAGTACTTC.

This clonotype has more than one count but fewer than ten. The rearrangement uses TRBV9 and TRBJ2-1; 8 nucleotides align to TRBD2. Unmatched junction bases numbered 6, after V lost 2 bases and J lost 2 bases. CDR1 and CDR2 from the germline V gene are SGDLS and YYNGEE. This CDR3 has 16 amino acids. This CDR3 is CASSVIAGPPYNEQFF. The CDR3 coding sequence is TGTGCCAGCAGCGTCATAGCGGGACCGCCCTACAATGAGCAGTTCTTC.

This clonotype was seen many times. The chain couples TRBV5-1 to TRBJ1-2; a possible D gene is TRBD1 (6 bases). V shed 4 bases and J shed 0 bases, with 16 bases lying between them. In germline, CDR1 is SGHRS, CDR2 YFSETQ. The CDR3 totals 16 residues. CDR3 region: CASSLDPGATNYGYTF. The CDR3 DNA is TGCGCCAGCAGCCTCGACCCAGGGGCAACTAACTATGGCTACACCTTC.

Of note for this clonotype: With a much larger clone just one base away, this may be a read error. The rearrangement joins TRBV7-2 to TRBJ2-2; 8 nucleotides line up with TRBD1. CDR1 and CDR2 from the germline V gene are SGHTA and FQGNSA. This CDR3 is 16 amino acids long. V was pared by 7 bases and J by 0 bases, with 7 bases of the junction left unmatched. The CDR3 coding sequence is TGTGCCAGCAACCCAAGGACAGGGTCGAACACCGGGGAGCTGTTTTTT. Translation: CASNPRTGSNTGELFF.

J is TRBJ1-1 and V is TRBV12-3 or TRBV12-4; 7 nucleotides line up with TRBD1. This CDR3 has 14 residues. Unmatched junction bases numbered 5, after V lost 6 bases and J lost 1 base. The CDR3 loop reads CASSSDRANTEAFF. The CDR3 nucleotides read TGTGCCAGCAGCTCCGACAGGGCGAACACTGAAGCTTTCTTT.

This clonotype has ten or more counts. V and J are TRBV29-1 and TRBJ2-1; perhaps TRBD1 as D (12 bases). CDR3 length: 19 amino acids. V was shortened by 5 bases and J by 3 bases, with 29 bases between the two germline ends. The V gene's germline CDR1 is SQVTM and CDR2 ANQGSEA. CDR3 sequence: CSVPPGQGATSGGYNEQFF. The CDR3 coding sequence is TGCAGCGTTCCTCCGGGACAGGGGGCAACTAGCGGGGGCTACAATGAGCAGTTCTTC.

This clonotype was seen once. The DNA of the CDR3 is TGTGCCAGCAGCTTAAGACCCACCGGACTAGCGGGCAGTTCCTACAATGAGCAGTTCTTC. The encoded protein is CASSLRPTGLAGSSYNEQFF. The rearrangement joins TRBV11-2 to TRBJ2-1; 11 nucleotides match TRBD2. Germline CDR1 reads SGHAT; CDR2 reads FQNNGV. There are 20 residues in the CDR3. J gave up 1 base and V 2 bases, and 13 bases lay outside the gene matches.

This clonotype was seen at least ten times. The chain has TRBV5-1 and TRBJ2-7, with D perhaps given as TRBD1 or TRBD2 (5 bases each). The germline CDR1 and CDR2 sequences are SGHRS and YFSETQ. The germline V and J ends were trimmed by 3 bases and 5 bases, with 18 bases remaining between them. CDR3 length: 15 residues. CDR3 coding DNA: TGCGCCAGCAGCTCCGGGACCGCCCTCGCTCACGAGCAGTACTTC. Translating it yields CASSSGTALAHEQYF.

This clonotype has a count of ten or more. V usage is TRBV11-2 and J usage is TRBJ2-5; 10 bases agree with TRBD1. The CDR3 spans 13 residues. Germline values: CDR1 SGHAT, CDR2 FQNNGV. After removal of 5 bases from V and 7 bases from J, the junction contained 4 bases not matched to a gene. CDR3 amino acids: CASSRQGAGTQYF. The CDR3 DNA follows: TGTGCCAGCAGCCGACAGGGGGCTGGGACCCAGTACTTC.

Ten or more counts support this clonotype. The chain recombines TRBV10-3 with TRBJ2-7, with D perhaps given as TRBD1 or TRBD2 (5 bases each). Germline lookup yields CDR1 ENHRY and CDR2 SYGVKD. CDR3 length: 15 amino acids. V shed 6 bases and J shed 3 bases, with 18 bases lying between them. The CDR3 region is CAISGSGTTYYEQYF. The DNA for the CDR3 is TGTGCCATCAGCGGGTCGGGGACCACTTACTACGAGCAGTACTTC.

The table lists this clonotype with many counts. The chain couples TRBV27 to TRBJ2-7; 7 bases agree with TRBD2. This CDR3 contains 14 residues. The germline CDR1 and CDR2 sequences are MNHEY and SMNVEV (reference sequence). The junction had 5 bases not matched to a gene; V was cut back by 6 bases and J by 0 bases. The CDR3 region has the DNA TGTGCCAGCAGGGCTAGCGGAAACTCCTACGAGCAGTACTTC. Translated, it gives CASRASGNSYEQYF.

At least ten counts were recorded for this clonotype. CDR3 region: CSASRLAGGSETQYF. In nucleotides, the CDR3 is TGCAGTGCTTCGCGACTAGCGGGAGGTTCGGAGACCCAGTACTTC. The gene calls are TRBV20-1 and TRBJ2-5, with TRBD2 identical over 13 bases. Germline V gives CDR1 DFQATT, CDR2 SNEGSKA (reference sequence). V trimming: 5 bases; J trimming: 5 bases; junction bases outside the gene matches: 8. This CDR3 has 15 amino acids.

The sample holds many counts of this clonotype. The chain joins TRBV28 to TRBJ2-7; 7 nucleotides match TRBD1. The V gene end was trimmed by 3 bases and the J gene end by 7 bases; junction bases not matched to a gene: 12. The germline V gene has CDR1 MDHEN and CDR2 SYDVKM. The CDR3 consists of 15 residues. The CDR3 reads CASSFLPTGVREQYF. CDR3 nucleotides: TGTGCCAGCAGTTTTTTACCCACAGGGGTTCGGGAGCAGTACTTC. Full variable domain (outside the CDR3, taken from reference TRBV28 and TRBJ2-7): DVKVTQSSRYLVKRTGEKVFLECVQDMDHENMFWYRQDPGLGLRLIYFSYDVKMKEKGDIPEGYSVSREKKERFSLILESASTNQTSMYLCASSFLPTGVREQYFGPGTRLTVT.

Worth noting for this clonotype: The missing conserved phenylalanine or tryptophan at the end of this CDR3 makes a read error likely. V gene TRBV6-4 combines with J gene TRBJ1-2; 7 bases are shared with TRBD1. This CDR3 region has 14 residues. The ends lost 5 bases at V and 3 bases at J; junction bases unmatched: 6. Per germline, CDR1 MRHNA and CDR2 SNTAGT. CDR3 region: CASSSGGADYGYTL. CDR3 bases: TGTGCCAGCAGTTCAGGGGGGGCGGACTATGGCTACACCCTC.

In this sample, this clonotype turned up many times. V is TRBV12-3 or TRBV12-4 and J is TRBJ2-3; no reliable D call. With 7 bases removed from V and 2 bases from J, the gap between germline ends came to 13 bases. The CDR3 is 14 amino acids. CDR3 in DNA: TGTGCCAGCATCCCCCGACTGAACACAGATACGCAGTATTTT. As protein: CASIPRLNTDTQYF.

This rearrangement joins TRBV3-1 to TRBJ2-5; a weak D match, TRBD2 (5 bases). The length of the CDR3 is 15 residues. Germline V gene lookup returns CDR1 LGHDT and CDR2 YNNKEL (reference sequence). V shed 6 bases and J shed 5 bases, with 19 bases lying between them. This CDR3 is CASSPPRGSAETQYF. The CDR3 DNA reads TGTGCCAGCAGTCCCCCCCGGGGTTCTGCCGAGACCCAGTACTTC.

This clonotype appeared a few times. This chain links TRBV13 with TRBJ2-7, with 8 positions matching TRBD2. Unmatched junction bases numbered 8, after V lost 4 bases and J lost 0 bases. Germline CDR1 reads PRHDT; CDR2 reads FYEKMQ (reference sequence). CDR3 length: 16 amino acids. CDR3 amino acids: CASSSRFSGSSYEQYF. DNA of the CDR3: TGTGCCAGCAGCTCAAGATTCAGCGGGAGCTCCTACGAGCAGTACTTC.

V usage is TRBV11-3 and J usage is TRBJ2-7; 13 nucleotides match TRBD2. This CDR3 contains 16 residues. Germline V gene lookup returns CDR1 SGHNT and CDR2 YENEEA. The J segment lost 4 bases and the V segment lost 5 bases, leaving 8 bases of the junction unmatched. This CDR3 is CASSPRLAGGRYEQYF. The CDR3 DNA reads TGTGCCAGCAGCCCACGACTAGCGGGAGGTAGATACGAGCAGTACTTC.

This chain uses TRBV30 with TRBJ2-7; perhaps TRBD2 as D (6 bases). The CDR3 length is 12 residues. The germline CDR1 and CDR2 sequences are GTSNPN and SVGIG (reference sequence). Trimming cost V 3 bases and J 4 bases, with 10 bases left between them. The CDR3 DNA follows: TGTGCCTGGAGGACGGAGGGTTACGAGCAGTACTTC. Its translation is CAWRTEGYEQYF.

This clonotype was counted many times. The V and J genes are TRBV6-5 and TRBJ2-5, with unresolved D. This CDR3 is 18 amino acids long. The germline V gene has CDR1 MNHEY and CDR2 SVGAGI. The V end lost 0 bases, the J end lost 4 bases, and 21 bases lay between the germline ends. For the CDR3, the DNA is TGTGCCAGCAGTTACTCTGAGTCGTGGCAGGCCAAGGTAGAGACCCAGTACTTC. Translated, it gives CASSYSESWQAKVETQYF.

This clonotype was observed many times. The rearrangement uses TRBV2 and TRBJ1-1; D remains ambiguous. V dropped 4 bases and J dropped 1 base, with 4 bases sitting between them. The CDR3 has 12 amino acids. The V gene's germline CDR1 is SNHLY and CDR2 FYNNEI. In nucleotides, the CDR3 is TGTGCCAGCAGTGTACAGAACACTGAAGCTTTCTTT. Translation: CASSVQNTEAFF.

In this sample, this clonotype turned up many times. The chain couples TRBV2 to TRBJ2-1, with unresolved D. The CDR3 contains 15 residues. V dropped 6 bases and J dropped 2 bases, with 14 bases sitting between them. Germline CDR1 is SNHLY and CDR2 is FYNNEI. The CDR3 nucleotides are TGTGCCAGCAGGATCTCGCCTGGCACCTACAATGAGCAGTTCTTC. Protein: CASRISPGTYNEQFF.

This clonotype was counted many times. It may be a read error: a sequence one base away is much more abundant. The chain carries TRBV3-1 and TRBJ2-3; 12 bases match TRBD2. CDR1 and CDR2 from the germline V gene are LGHDT and YNNKEL (reference sequence). CDR3 length: 18 residues. The CDR3 coding sequence is TGTACCAGCAGCGGACTAGCGGGATCGACCTCTAGCACAGATACGCAGTATTTT. This encodes CTSSGLAGSTSSTDTQYF.